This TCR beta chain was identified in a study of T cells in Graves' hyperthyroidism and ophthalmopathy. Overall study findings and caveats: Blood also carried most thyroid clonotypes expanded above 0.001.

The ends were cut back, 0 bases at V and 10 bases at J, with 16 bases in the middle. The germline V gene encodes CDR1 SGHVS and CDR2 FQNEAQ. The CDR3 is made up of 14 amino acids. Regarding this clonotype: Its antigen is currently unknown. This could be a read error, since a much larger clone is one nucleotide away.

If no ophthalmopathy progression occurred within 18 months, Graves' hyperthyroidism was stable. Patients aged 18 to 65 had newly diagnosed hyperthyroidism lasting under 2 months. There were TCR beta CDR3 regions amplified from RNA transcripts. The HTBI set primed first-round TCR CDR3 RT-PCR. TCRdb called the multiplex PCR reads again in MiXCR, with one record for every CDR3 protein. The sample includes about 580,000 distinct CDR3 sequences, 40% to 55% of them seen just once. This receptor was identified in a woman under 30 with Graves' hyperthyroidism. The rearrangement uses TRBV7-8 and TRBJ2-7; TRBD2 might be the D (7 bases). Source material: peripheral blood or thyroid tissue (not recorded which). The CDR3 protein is CASSLASGGPKQYF. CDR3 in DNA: TGTGCCAGCAGCTTAGCGTCGGGGGGCCCCAAACAGTACTTC. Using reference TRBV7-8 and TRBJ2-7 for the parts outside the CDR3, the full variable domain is GAGVSQSPRYKVAKRGQDVALRCDPISGHVSLFWYQQALGQGPEFLTYFQNEAQLDKSGLPSDRFFAERPEGSVSTLKIQRTQQEDSAVYLCASSLASGGPKQYFGPGTRLTVT.